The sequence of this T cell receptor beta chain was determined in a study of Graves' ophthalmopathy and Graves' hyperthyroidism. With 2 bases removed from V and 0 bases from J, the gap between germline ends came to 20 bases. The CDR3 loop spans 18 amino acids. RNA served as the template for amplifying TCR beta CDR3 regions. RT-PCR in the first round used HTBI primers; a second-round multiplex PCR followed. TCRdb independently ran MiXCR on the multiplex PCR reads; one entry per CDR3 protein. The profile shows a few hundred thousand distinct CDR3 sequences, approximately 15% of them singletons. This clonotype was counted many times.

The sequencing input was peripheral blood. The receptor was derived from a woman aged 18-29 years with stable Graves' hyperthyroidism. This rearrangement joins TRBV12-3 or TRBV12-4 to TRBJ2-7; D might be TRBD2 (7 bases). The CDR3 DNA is TGTGCCAGCAGTTTATCGGGGGGCCCCCCAAGACCCTCCTACGAGCAGTACTTC. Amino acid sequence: CASSLSGGPPRPSYEQYF.